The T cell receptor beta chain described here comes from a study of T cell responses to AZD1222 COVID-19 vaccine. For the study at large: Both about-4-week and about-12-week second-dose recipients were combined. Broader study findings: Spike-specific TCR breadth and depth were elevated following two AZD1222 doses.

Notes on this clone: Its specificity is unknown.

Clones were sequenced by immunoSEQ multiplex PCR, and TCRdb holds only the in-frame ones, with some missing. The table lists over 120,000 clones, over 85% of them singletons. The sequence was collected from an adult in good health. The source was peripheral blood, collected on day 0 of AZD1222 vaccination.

CDR3 residues: CASSGQGGQETQYF. For the CDR3, the DNA is TGTGCCAGCAGTGGACAGGGTGGCCAAGAGACCCAGTACTTC. The rearrangement links TRBV2 to TRBJ2-5, with 7 bases lining up with TRBD1. CDR1 and CDR2 (germline): SNHLY, FYNNEI. J gave up 1 base and V 4 bases, and 3 bases lay outside the gene matches. This CDR3 has 14 residues. Drawing the rest from reference TRBV2 and TRBJ2-5, the complete variable domain is EPEVTQTPSHQVTQMGQEVILRCVPISNHLYFYWYRQILGQKVEFLVSFYNNEISEKSEIFDDQFSVERPDGSNFTLKIRSTKLEDSAMYFCASSGQGGQETQYFGPGTRLLVL.